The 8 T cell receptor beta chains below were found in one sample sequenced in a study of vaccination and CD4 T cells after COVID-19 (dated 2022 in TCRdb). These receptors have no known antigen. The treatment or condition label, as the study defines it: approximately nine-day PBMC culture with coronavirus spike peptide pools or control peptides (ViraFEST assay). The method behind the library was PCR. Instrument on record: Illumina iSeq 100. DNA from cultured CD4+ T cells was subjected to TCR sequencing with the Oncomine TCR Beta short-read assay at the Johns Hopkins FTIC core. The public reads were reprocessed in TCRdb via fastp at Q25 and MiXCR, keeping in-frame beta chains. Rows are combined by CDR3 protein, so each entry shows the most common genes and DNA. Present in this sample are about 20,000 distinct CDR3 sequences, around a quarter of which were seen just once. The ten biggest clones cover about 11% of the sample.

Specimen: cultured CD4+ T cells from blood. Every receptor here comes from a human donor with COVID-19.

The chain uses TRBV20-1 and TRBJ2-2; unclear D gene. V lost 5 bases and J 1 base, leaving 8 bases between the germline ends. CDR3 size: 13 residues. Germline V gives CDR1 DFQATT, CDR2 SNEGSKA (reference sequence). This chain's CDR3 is CSAWLVNTGELFF. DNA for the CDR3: TGCAGTGCTTGGCTGGTGAACACCGGGGAGCTGTTTTTT.

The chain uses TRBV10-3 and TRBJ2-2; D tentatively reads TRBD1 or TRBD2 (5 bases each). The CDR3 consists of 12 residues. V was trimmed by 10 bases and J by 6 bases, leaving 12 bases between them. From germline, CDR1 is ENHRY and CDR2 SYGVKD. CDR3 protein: CATKLGAGELFF. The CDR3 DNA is TGTGCCACCAAATTGGGGGCCGGGGAGCTGTTTTTT.

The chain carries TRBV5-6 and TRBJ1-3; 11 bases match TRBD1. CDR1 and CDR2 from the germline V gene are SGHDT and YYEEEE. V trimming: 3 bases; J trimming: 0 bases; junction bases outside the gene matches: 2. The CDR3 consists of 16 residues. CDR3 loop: CASSSGQGVSGNTIYF. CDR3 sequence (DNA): TGTGCCAGCAGCTCGGGACAGGGGGTCTCTGGAAACACCATATATTTT.

The CDR3: CASSPGGPGYGYTF. The CDR3 nucleotides are TGTGCCAGCAGTCCTGGTGGCCCCGGGTATGGCTACACCTTC. This chain uses TRBV6-4 with TRBJ1-2; no reliable D call. In germline, CDR1 is MRHNA, CDR2 SNTAGT. The CDR3 is 14 amino acids. V was trimmed by 5 bases and J by 5 bases, leaving 15 bases between them.

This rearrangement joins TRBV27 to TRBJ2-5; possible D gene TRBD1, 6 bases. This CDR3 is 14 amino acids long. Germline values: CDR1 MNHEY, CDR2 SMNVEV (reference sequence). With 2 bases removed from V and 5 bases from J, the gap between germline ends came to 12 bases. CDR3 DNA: TGTGCCAGCAGTTTACAGGGGAGTGGTGAGACCCAGTACTTC. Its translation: CASSLQGSGETQYF.

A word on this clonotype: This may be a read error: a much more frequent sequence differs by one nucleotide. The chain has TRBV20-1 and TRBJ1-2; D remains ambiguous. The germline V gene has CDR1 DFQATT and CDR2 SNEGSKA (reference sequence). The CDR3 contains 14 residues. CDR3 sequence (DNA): TGCAGTGCCCGGTTGGGCAACCATAACTGTGGCTACACCTTC. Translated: CSARLGNHNCGYTF.

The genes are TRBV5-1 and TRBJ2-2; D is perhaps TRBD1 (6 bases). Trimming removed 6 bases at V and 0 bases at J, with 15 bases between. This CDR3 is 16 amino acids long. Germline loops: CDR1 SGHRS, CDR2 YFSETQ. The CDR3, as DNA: TGCGCCAGCATCGGTACAACAGGGACGAACACCGGGGAGCTGTTTTTT. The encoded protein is CASIGTTGTNTGELFF.

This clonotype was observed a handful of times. CDR3 sequence: CASSAGQKLHYGYTF. The CDR3 bases are TGTGCCAGCAGTGCCGGACAGAAACTCCACTATGGCTACACCTTC. The gene calls are TRBV2 and TRBJ1-2; possible D gene TRBD1, 6 bases. V lost 4 bases and J lost 3, with 15 bases in between. Per germline, CDR1 SNHLY and CDR2 FYNNEI. The CDR3 is made up of 15 amino acids.